The source of this T cell receptor (beta chain) is a study of CD8+CD57+ T cells in acquired aplastic anemia. For the study at large: Reads per healthy sample averaged approximately 10 million (CD4+) and under 13 million (CD8+).

Profiling that covered TCR beta VDJ and CDR3 relied on genomic DNA as its template. MiXCR, applied by TCRdb to the reads, yields one record per CDR3 protein. The sample yields about 190,000 distinct CDR3 sequences, less than 65% seen once. Study conclusions and caveats: Almost 30 CD8+ CDR3 sequences occurred in both the patients and the controls.

On this clonotype: Antigen unknown.

The CDR3 is 14 amino acids. The germline V gene has CDR1 SGHRS and CDR2 YFSETQ. The V and J ends lost 7 bases and 2 bases, in that order; junction bases with no gene match: 7. Sequencing used sorted CD4+, CD8+, or CD8+CD57+ T cells (not recorded which) from PBMCs. The TCR was taken from a human donor in good health, serving as a control. The chain joins TRBV5-1 to TRBJ2-3, with TRBD2 identical over 7 bases. The DNA for the CDR3 is TGCGCCAGCTCGAGCGGGGAGGCCACAGATACGCAGTATTTT. Residues: CASSSGEATDTQYF.